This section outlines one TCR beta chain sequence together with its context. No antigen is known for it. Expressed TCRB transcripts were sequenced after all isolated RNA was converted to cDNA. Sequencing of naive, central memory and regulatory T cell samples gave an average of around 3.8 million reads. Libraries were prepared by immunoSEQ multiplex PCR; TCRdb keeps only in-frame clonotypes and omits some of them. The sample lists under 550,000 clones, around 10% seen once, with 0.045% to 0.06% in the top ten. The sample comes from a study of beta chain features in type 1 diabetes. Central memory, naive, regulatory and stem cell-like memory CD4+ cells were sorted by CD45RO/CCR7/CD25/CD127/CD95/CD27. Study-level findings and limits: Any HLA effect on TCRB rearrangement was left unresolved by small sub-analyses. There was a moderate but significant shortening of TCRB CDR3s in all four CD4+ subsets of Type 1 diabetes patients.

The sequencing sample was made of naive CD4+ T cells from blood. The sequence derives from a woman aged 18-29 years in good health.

The CDR3 sequence: CASSPGAGRWTGELFF. CDR3 bases: TGTGCCAGCAGTCCTGGCGCGGGAAGGTGGACCGGGGAGCTGTTTTTT. The chain recombines TRBV13 with TRBJ2-2; a weak D match, TRBD2 (6 bases). Germline CDR1 PRHDT, CDR2 FYEKMQ (reference sequence). V dropped 6 bases and J dropped 5 bases, with 19 bases sitting between them. The CDR3 runs to 16 residues.